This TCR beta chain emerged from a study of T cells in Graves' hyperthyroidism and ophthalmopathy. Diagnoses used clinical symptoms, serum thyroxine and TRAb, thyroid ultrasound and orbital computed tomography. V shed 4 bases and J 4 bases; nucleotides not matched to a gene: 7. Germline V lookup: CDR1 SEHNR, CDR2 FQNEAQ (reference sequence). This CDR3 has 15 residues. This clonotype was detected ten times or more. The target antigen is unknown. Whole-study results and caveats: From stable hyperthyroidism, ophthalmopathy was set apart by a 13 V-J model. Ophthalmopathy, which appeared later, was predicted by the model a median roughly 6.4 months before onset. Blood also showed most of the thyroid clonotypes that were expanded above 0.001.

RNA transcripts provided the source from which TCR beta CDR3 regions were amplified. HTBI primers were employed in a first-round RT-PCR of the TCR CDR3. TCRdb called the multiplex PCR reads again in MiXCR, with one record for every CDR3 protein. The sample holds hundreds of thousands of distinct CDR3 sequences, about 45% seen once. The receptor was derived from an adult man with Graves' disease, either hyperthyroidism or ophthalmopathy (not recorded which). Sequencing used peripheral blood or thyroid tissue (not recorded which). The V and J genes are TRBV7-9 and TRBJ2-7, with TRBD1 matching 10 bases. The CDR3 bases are TGTGCCAGCAGCTCAGCTGGGGACAGGGGTTACGAGCAGTACTTC. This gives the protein CASSSAGDRGYEQYF.